The rows below give T cell receptor beta chains drawn from one sample of a study of shared clonotypes between healthy human individuals. Sequencing used immunoSEQ multiplex PCR; TCRdb keeps in-frame clones, though not all of them. Of more than 2 million clones listed, 90% to 97% were seen once; the top ten hold approximately 0.13%. The source material was naive CD4+ T cells sorted from blood. Source of these receptors: a man aged 18-30 years in good health. CDR3s include the opening cysteine and the closing phenylalanine or tryptophan. Fields, in order: V gene, J gene, CDR3 length, D gene, CDR3 protein. The D gene is left open where the match is weak.

v_call: TRBV5-5
j_call: TRBJ2-7
cdr3_length: 13
d_call: -
cdr3_aa: CASRPGLNYEQYF

v_call: TRBV19
j_call: TRBJ2-7
cdr3_length: 15
d_call: -
cdr3_aa: CASSTAPRGGYEQYF

v_call: TRBV25-1
j_call: TRBJ2-2
cdr3_length: 15
d_call: TRBD2
cdr3_aa: CASSEESGRAGELFF

v_call: TRBV15
j_call: TRBJ2-5
cdr3_length: 14
d_call: TRBD1
cdr3_aa: CATSRTGSGETQYF

v_call: TRBV6-5
j_call: TRBJ2-4
cdr3_length: 14
d_call: -
cdr3_aa: CASLRRRAKNIQYF

v_call: TRBV11-2
j_call: TRBJ1-3
cdr3_length: 13
d_call: -
cdr3_aa: CASSFTDGNTIYF

v_call: TRBV29-1
j_call: TRBJ2-6
cdr3_length: 12
d_call: -
cdr3_aa: CSVAAGANVLTF

v_call: TRBV6-5
j_call: TRBJ1-6
cdr3_length: 15
d_call: -
cdr3_aa: CASSVRTVYNSPLHF

v_call: TRBV11-2
j_call: TRBJ2-7
cdr3_length: 17
d_call: -
cdr3_aa: CASSLDRTLAPSYEQYF

v_call: TRBV6-5
j_call: TRBJ2-2
cdr3_length: 14
d_call: -
cdr3_aa: CASSYDRNTGELFF

v_call: TRBV6-1
j_call: TRBJ2-5
cdr3_length: 13
d_call: TRBD2
cdr3_aa: CASRRERLETQYF

v_call: TRBV25-1
j_call: TRBJ2-7
cdr3_length: 13
d_call: -
cdr3_aa: CATRRDTSYEQYF

v_call: TRBV19
j_call: TRBJ2-7
cdr3_length: 15
d_call: TRBD2
cdr3_aa: CASSRSGVESYEQYF

v_call: TRBV7-2
j_call: TRBJ1-5
cdr3_length: 15
d_call: TRBD1
cdr3_aa: CASSFWRQGGQPQHF

v_call: TRBV2
j_call: TRBJ2-7
cdr3_length: 14
d_call: -
cdr3_aa: CASSENLGGFGQYF

v_call: TRBV6-1
j_call: TRBJ2-1
cdr3_length: 15
d_call: TRBD2
cdr3_aa: CASSDTSGRFAEQFF

v_call: TRBV7-9
j_call: TRBJ1-2
cdr3_length: 14
d_call: TRBD1
cdr3_aa: CASSRTGDGYGYTF

v_call: TRBV4-3
j_call: TRBJ2-5
cdr3_length: 15
d_call: TRBD2
cdr3_aa: CASSQEASGYETQYF

v_call: TRBV5-1
j_call: TRBJ2-1
cdr3_length: 14
d_call: TRBD1
cdr3_aa: CASSQDRAYNEQFF

v_call: TRBV19
j_call: TRBJ1-5
cdr3_length: 15
d_call: -
cdr3_aa: CASSMRLQGNQPQHF